The clone carrying this TCR beta chain was observed a handful of times. What it binds is not known. TCRdb independently ran MiXCR on the 5' RACE reads; one entry per CDR3 protein. The profile shows about 390,000 distinct CDR3 sequences, approximately 15% of them singletons. The data were obtained in a study of T-cell memory formation after mild COVID-19. Study context: TCR clusters were mostly donor specific. Whole-study findings and limits: Detection of some responders pre-infection suggested pre-existing cross-reactive memory T cells participated.

Germline-derived CDR1 and CDR2 are LGHNA and YSLEER. Trimming removed 0 bases from V and 4 bases from J, with 21 bases in between. The CDR3 is 19 amino acids. The V and J genes are TRBV4-3 and TRBJ2-2; possibly TRBD1 or TRBD2 for D (6 bases each). Sequencing was done on a sample of PBMCs or a T cell subset sorted from them (not recorded which). The source is a man aged 18 to 29 who had mild COVID-19 (a few samples of this study predate the infection). Cell type and time point are not known. The CDR3 is CASSQDLGGGFRSTGELFF. Here the CDR3 DNA reads TGCGCCAGCAGCCAAGATTTGGGGGGCGGATTTAGGAGCACCGGGGAGCTGTTTTTT.